The 26 T cell receptor beta chains below were found in one sample sequenced in a study of T cells expressing NK-cell markers. TCRdb reanalyzed the 5' RACE reads, giving one entry per CDR3 protein sequence and no DNA. Across around 110,000 distinct CDR3 sequences, the top ten clones capture less than 20% of the sample. Sequencing was done on a sample of blood T cells: a sorted CD56 or NKG2C T cell subset, CD4+ or CD8+ T cells, or bulk PBMC T cells (not recorded which). The receptors stem from a woman aged 18 to 75 in good health.

CDR3 residues: CASSDAGDSTDTQYF. V and J are TRBV2 and TRBJ2-3; the TRBD1 assignment by TCRdb is unverifiable without DNA. The CDR3 is 15 amino acids. From germline, CDR1 is SNHLY and CDR2 FYNNEI.

V gene TRBV12-3 or TRBV12-4 combines with J gene TRBJ2-6; with no DNA, the TCRdb D assignment of TRBD1 cannot be verified. This CDR3 contains 14 residues. The CDR3 spells CATLAGSGANVLTF.

This chain links TRBV4-3 with TRBJ1-3. In germline, CDR1 is LGHNA, CDR2 YSLEER. The CDR3 has 16 amino acids. This CDR3 reads CASSQEVGGTGNTIYF.

V gene TRBV28 combines with J gene TRBJ2-1; absent DNA, TCRdb's TRBD2 call cannot be checked. From germline, CDR1 is MDHEN and CDR2 SYDVKM. The CDR3 runs 12 residues. The CDR3 loop is CASSSGVGEQFF.

The V gene is TRBV7-9, the J gene TRBJ2-1; the TRBD2 assignment by TCRdb is unverifiable without DNA. CDR1 is SEHNR and CDR2 is FQNEAQ in the germline V gene (reference sequence). The CDR3 covers 17 residues. CDR3 region: CASSFLTSGVSYNEQFF.

This chain connects TRBV6-5 to TRBJ2-1; the TCRdb D gene call, TRBD1, has no DNA to confirm it. Germline values: CDR1 MNHEY, CDR2 SVGAGI. This CDR3 is 16 amino acids long. CDR3 residues: CASSSSAGPSYNEQFF.

J is TRBJ2-1 and V is TRBV4-3; lacking DNA, the TRBD2 call made by TCRdb goes unchecked. This CDR3 contains 14 residues. CDR1 is LGHNA and CDR2 is YSLEER in the germline V gene. The CDR3 loop reads CASSRHSGGEEQFF.

The rearrangement uses TRBV14 and TRBJ1-2. The CDR3 contains 16 residues. CDR1 and CDR2 (germline): SGHDN, FVKESK. The CDR3 here is CASSQVSGQSLYGYTF.

The rearrangement joins TRBV28 to TRBJ2-7; TCRdb reports TRBD1, a call that lacks DNA to check it against. CDR3 length: 14 amino acids. Per the germline V gene, CDR1 is MDHEN and CDR2 is SYDVKM. This CDR3 is CASSSRMLPYEQYF.

The chain employs TRBV29-1 and TRBJ1-2; the TCRdb call, TRBD1, lacks DNA for checking. The CDR3 sequence is 13 residues long. CDR1 and CDR2 from the germline V gene are SQVTM and ANQGSEA. The CDR3 spells CSVHGQGVEGYTF.

This rearrangement joins TRBV23-1 to TRBJ1-1; TCRdb lists TRBD1, though no DNA is available to test this call. TRBV23-1 has ORF status, its function being uncertain. The CDR3 has 14 amino acids. The CDR3 reads CASSTGQGGTEAFF.

This rearrangement joins TRBV7-9 to TRBJ2-7; TCRdb proposes TRBD2, but this gene call is untestable without DNA. Germline CDR1 reads SEHNR; CDR2 reads FQNEAQ (reference sequence). This CDR3 region has 14 residues. CDR3 amino acids: CASSPGLAGHEQYF.

J is TRBJ2-3 and V is TRBV3-1. The CDR3 runs 14 residues. CDR1 and CDR2 (germline): LGHDT, YNNKEL (reference sequence). The CDR3: CASSQDRAGDTQYF.

The chain joins TRBV27 to TRBJ2-1; checking the TCRdb D call of TRBD1 is not possible without DNA. Germline V gene data show CDR1 as MNHEY and CDR2 as SMNVEV (reference sequence). This CDR3 contains 16 residues. CDR3: CASSLAGGLSYNEQFF.

The J gene is TRBJ2-3, the V gene TRBV5-4; TCRdb indicates TRBD2, and absent DNA this call remains unverified. This CDR3 is built from 15 residues. Looked up from germline, CDR1 is SGHNT and CDR2 is YYREEE (reference sequence). CDR3 sequence: CASSLGTSGGDTQYF. Using reference TRBV5-4 and TRBJ2-3 for the parts outside the CDR3, the full variable domain is ETGVTQSPTHLIKTRGQQVTLRCSSQSGHNTVSWYQQALGQGPQFIFQYYREEENGRGNFPPRFSGLQFPNYSSELNVNALELDDSALYLCASSLGTSGGDTQYFGPGTRLTVL.

V is TRBV2 and J is TRBJ2-1; TCRdb's D gene call, TRBD1, goes unchecked for lack of DNA. Germline V gene data show CDR1 as SNHLY and CDR2 as FYNNEI. The CDR3 consists of 11 residues. The CDR3 here is CASGGRDEQFF.

The chain couples TRBV7-8 to TRBJ1-1. This CDR3 has 14 residues. CDR1 is SGHVS and CDR2 is FQNEAQ in the germline V gene. Here the CDR3 reads CASSLRGMNTEAFF.

V usage is TRBV7-3 and J usage is TRBJ1-2; the D call of TRBD1 rests on TCRdb alone, since no DNA is present to check it. The CDR3 runs 18 residues. Germline assignment: CDR1 SGHTA and CDR2 FQGTGA. The CDR3 sequence: CASSLTFADRDIDYGYTF.

The chain joins TRBV15 to TRBJ1-2; absent DNA, TCRdb's TRBD1 call cannot be checked. Germline CDR1 reads LNHNV; CDR2 reads YYDKDF (reference sequence). This CDR3 is built from 16 residues. Here the CDR3 reads CATSRATTGKYYGYTF.

The chain couples TRBV27 to TRBJ2-7; checking the TCRdb D call of TRBD2 is not possible without DNA. This CDR3 has 15 residues. Germline V lookup: CDR1 MNHEY, CDR2 SMNVEV (reference sequence). CDR3 sequence reads: CASSATGLATYEQYF.

The rearrangement uses TRBV7-9 and TRBJ2-5. The CDR3 is 14 amino acids. Per germline, CDR1 SEHNR and CDR2 FQNEAQ (reference sequence). CDR3 protein: CASSQTPQRETQYF.

J is TRBJ2-3 and V is TRBV20-1; TCRdb designates TRBD2, a call that cannot be tested without DNA. This CDR3 comprises 14 residues. The V gene's germline CDR1 is DFQATT and CDR2 SNEGSKA (reference sequence). CDR3 loop: CSVLAGAGGDTQYF.

The V and J genes are TRBV9 and TRBJ2-1; with no DNA, the TCRdb D assignment of TRBD1 cannot be verified. The CDR3 runs to 14 residues. From germline, CDR1 is SGDLS and CDR2 YYNGEE. The chain's CDR3 is CASSEGGFYNEQFF.

This chain connects TRBV7-8 to TRBJ2-1. There are 11 residues in the CDR3. Germline V gene sequence: CDR1 SGHVS, CDR2 FQNEAQ. CDR3 protein: CASSLNHEQFF. Filled out from reference TRBV7-8 and TRBJ2-1, the complete variable domain reads GAGVSQSPRYKVAKRGQDVALRCDPISGHVSLFWYQQALGQGPEFLTYFQNEAQLDKSGLPSDRFFAERPEGSVSTLKIQRTQQEDSAVYLCASSLNHEQFFGPGTRLTVL.

The gene calls are TRBV4-2 and TRBJ2-1; as DNA is missing, the TRBD2 call by TCRdb cannot be tested. The CDR3 has 19 amino acids. CDR1 LGHNA and CDR2 YNFKEQ come from the germline V gene. The CDR3 reads CASSQDPSGRVVGPNEQFF.

The chain combines TRBV28 with TRBJ2-3; TCRdb selects TRBD1, and the lack of DNA leaves this call unchecked. Germline loops: CDR1 MDHEN, CDR2 SYDVKM. The CDR3 sequence is 13 residues long. The CDR3 region is CASTQGTTDTQYF.